A single sample is the source of the 21 T cell receptor beta chains below, sequenced in a study of cytomegalovirus exposure and HLA in healthy donors. Primers included in the PCR were 60 Vbeta and 13 Jbeta primers. Profiled with immunoSEQ multiplex PCR; TCRdb holds only in-frame clones, not every one. This table has some 150,000 clones, approximately 81% appearing once. Material for sequencing was PBMCs. These receptor sequences come from a woman aged 25 to 45 in good health and CMV-seropositive.

DNA for the CDR3: TGTGCCAGCAGCCGGACTAGCGGGGTGCCTGAGCAGTTCTTC. Translating it yields CASSRTSGVPEQFF. The chain employs TRBV11-2 and TRBJ2-1; 12 nucleotides align to TRBD2. The CDR3 contains 14 residues. Germline values: CDR1 SGHAT, CDR2 FQNNGV. V lost 5 bases, J lost 9 bases, and 5 bases stayed unmatched.

This clone was seen more than once but under ten times. V is TRBV5-1 and J is TRBJ2-5, with 9 bases aligning to TRBD1. V shed 1 base, J shed 5 bases, and the junction held 9 bases outside the gene matches. CDR3 length: 16 residues. CDR1 and CDR2 (germline): SGHRS, YFSETQ. The chain's CDR3 is CASSLNPTGGEETQYF. CDR3 nucleotides: TGCGCCAGCAGCTTGAACCCTACAGGGGGCGAGGAGACCCAGTACTTC.

The rearrangement links TRBV7-6 to TRBJ1-1; TRBD1 might be the D (6 bases). V dropped 1 base and J dropped 11 bases, with 11 bases sitting between them. Germline CDR1 and CDR2: SGHVS and FNYEAQ. The CDR3 covers 12 residues. CDR3 amino acids: CASSLVQGRAFF. The CDR3 bases are TGTGCCAGCAGCTTAGTACAGGGTCGGGCTTTCTTT.

This chain links TRBV27 with TRBJ2-1; 8 bases match TRBD1. Germline trimming cut 6 bases from V and 11 bases from J; bases unmatched to any gene: 9. The germline V gene encodes CDR1 MNHEY and CDR2 SMNVEV (reference sequence). CDR3 length equals 13 residues. CDR3: CASSLIRQGKQFF. The CDR3 DNA reads as TGTGCCAGCAGCCTTATAAGACAGGGGAAGCAGTTCTTC.

This sequence joins TRBV4-1 and TRBJ1-2, with TRBD1 matching 10 bases. The CDR3 totals 16 residues. The germline gives CDR1 MGHRA, CDR2 YSYEKL. Unmatched junction bases numbered 11, after V lost 5 bases and J lost 5 bases. This CDR3 reads CASSSYTGTGEYGYTF. In DNA form, the CDR3 reads TGCGCCAGCAGCTCATATACCGGGACAGGGGAATATGGCTACACCTTC.

The chain joins TRBV5-4 to TRBJ2-3, with D possibly matching TRBD1 (6 bases). Germline CDR1 and CDR2: SGHNT and YYREEE (reference sequence). The CDR3 runs 15 residues. The V end was cut by 5 bases, the J end by 1 base, with 14 bases between. Here the CDR3 reads CASSKQGWGTDTQYF. The CDR3 DNA reads TGTGCCAGCAGTAAACAGGGCTGGGGCACAGATACGCAGTATTTT.

V gene TRBV28 combines with J gene TRBJ1-6; TRBD1 is a possible D gene (5 bases). Germline V gene lookup returns CDR1 MDHEN and CDR2 SYDVKM. The CDR3 covers 15 residues. V gave up 4 bases and J gave up 6 bases, with 13 bases separating them. The CDR3 here is CASSSSGPLNSPLHF. In nucleotides, the CDR3 is TGTGCCAGCAGTTCGTCAGGGCCACTTAATTCACCCCTCCACTTT.

In its sample, this clone was seen a few times. V is TRBV30 and J is TRBJ2-3, with 12 bases lining up with TRBD1. With 8 bases clipped from V and 2 bases from J, the junction kept 2 bases outside the gene matches. The germline V gene encodes CDR1 GTSNPN and CDR2 SVGIG (reference sequence). The CDR3 runs 13 residues. The CDR3 DNA follows: TGTGCCCGGGACAGGGGGCTCACAGATACGCAGTATTTT. It is translated as CARDRGLTDTQYF.

The chain recombines TRBV30 with TRBJ1-5; D possibly corresponds to TRBD1 (6 bases). The CDR3 is made up of 14 amino acids. Trimming took 2 bases from V and 6 from J, leaving 14 bases between them. Germline V gene data show CDR1 as GTSNPN and CDR2 as SVGIG (reference sequence). In DNA form, the CDR3 reads TGTGCCTGGAGTCAGGGGAATACGTTTCAGCCCCAGCATTTT. It codes for CAWSQGNTFQPQHF.

The chain links TRBV9 to TRBJ2-1; perhaps TRBD1 as D (6 bases). The V gene lost 4 bases and the J gene lost 0 bases, with 14 bases spanning the gap. The CDR3 has 16 residues. Germline CDR1 and CDR2: SGDLS and YYNGEE. CDR3 sequence (DNA): TGTGCCAGCAGCACCAGGGGCCGTAGCTCCTACAATGAGCAGTTCTTC. Encoded protein: CASSTRGRSSYNEQFF. Variable domain in full (rest from reference TRBV9 and TRBJ2-1): DSGVTQTPKHLITATGQRVTLRCSPRSGDLSVYWYQQSLDQGLQFLIQYYNGEERAKGNILERFSAQQFPDLHSELNLSSLELGDSALYFCASSTRGRSSYNEQFFGPGTRLTVL.

The chain combines TRBV7-2 with TRBJ1-1; D possibly corresponds to TRBD1 (5 bases). Germline V gene lookup returns CDR1 SGHTA and CDR2 FQGNSA. V was clipped by 5 bases and J by 1 base, with 11 bases between them. This CDR3 region has 14 residues. The CDR3, as DNA: TGTGCCAGCAGCCGACGGCAGGGGAACACTGAAGCTTTCTTT. As protein: CASSRRQGNTEAFF. Variable domain in full (rest from reference TRBV7-2 and TRBJ1-1): GAGVSQSPSNKVTEKGKDVELRCDPISGHTALYWYRQSLGQGLEFLIYFQGNSAPDKSGLPSDRFSAERTGGSVSTLTIQRTQQEDSAVYLCASSRRQGNTEAFFGQGTRLTVV.

The V and J genes are TRBV28 and TRBJ1-2, with 7 bases lining up with TRBD1. CDR1 and CDR2 (germline): MDHEN, SYDVKM. The CDR3 consists of 13 residues. V dropped 6 bases and J dropped 4; count of bases not matched to a gene: 5. Here the CDR3 DNA reads TGTGCCAGCAGGTTCGACAGGGCCTATGGCTACACCTTC. Encoded protein: CASRFDRAYGYTF.

This chain links TRBV6-1 with TRBJ1-1, with D hard to call. Trimming cost V 5 bases and J 1 base, with 8 bases left between them. Germline values: CDR1 MNHNS, CDR2 SASEGT. The CDR3 has 13 amino acids. This chain's CDR3 is CASSRGENTEAFF. In nucleotides, the CDR3 is TGTGCCAGCAGTCGAGGAGAGAACACTGAAGCTTTCTTT.

The rearrangement joins TRBV30 to TRBJ1-6; D might be TRBD1 (5 bases). CDR1 and CDR2 (germline): GTSNPN, SVGIG (reference sequence). Deletions cut 3 bases from V and 6 bases from J, with 12 bases between. The CDR3 loop spans 14 amino acids. Here the CDR3 reads CAWRRQGFNSPLHF. The CDR3 region has the DNA TGTGCCTGGAGGCGCCAGGGATTTAATTCACCCCTCCACTTT.

The V and J genes are TRBV10-3 and TRBJ2-3, with TRBD2 identical over 10 bases. Germline V gene sequence: CDR1 ENHRY, CDR2 SYGVKD. This CDR3 is 15 amino acids long. V was clipped by 0 bases and J by 7 bases; unmatched bases: 4. The CDR3 region has the DNA TGTGCCATCAGTGAGTCTCAACTAGCGGGAAATACGCAGTATTTT. As protein: CAISESQLAGNTQYF.

This chain links TRBV4-1 with TRBJ1-5; a weak D match, TRBD1 (6 bases). The V end was cut by 0 bases, the J end by 3 bases, with 12 bases between. CDR1 MGHRA and CDR2 YSYEKL come from the germline V gene. This CDR3 contains 16 residues. As DNA, the CDR3 is TGCGCCAGCAGCCAAGATCAGGACAGATCCAATCAGCCCCAGCATTTT. Residues: CASSQDQDRSNQPQHF.

This clone was recorded a few times. The chain recombines TRBV7-6 with TRBJ1-2; TRBD1 might be the D (6 bases). Trimming cost V 0 bases and J 3 bases, with 11 bases left between them. The CDR3 extends over 15 amino acids. CDR1 and CDR2 (germline): SGHVS, FNYEAQ. The CDR3 is CASSLASTGHYGYTF. In DNA, the CDR3 is TGTGCCAGCAGCTTAGCCTCCACAGGGCACTATGGCTACACCTTC.

The gene calls are TRBV7-2 and TRBJ1-2; 11 bases align to TRBD1. V lost 4 bases and J lost 6; bases outside the gene matches: 7. This CDR3 comprises 15 residues. In germline, CDR1 is SGHTA, CDR2 FQGNSA. CDR3 protein: CASSSFRTGGHGYTF. The CDR3 nucleotides read TGTGCCAGCAGCTCCTTTCGGACAGGGGGCCATGGCTACACCTTC.

The V and J genes are TRBV6-5 and TRBJ2-7, with D possibly TRBD2 on 5 matching bases. The CDR3 contains 13 residues. Germline-derived CDR1 and CDR2 are MNHEY and SVGAGI. V lost 6 bases and J 2 bases, leaving 11 bases between the germline ends. The CDR3, as DNA: TGTGCCAGCAGCCTGTCCGGGACCTACGAGCAGTACTTC. This sequence encodes CASSLSGTYEQYF.

The chain carries TRBV10-3 and TRBJ2-7, with D possibly matching TRBD1 (5 bases). CDR3 length: 12 residues. The V gene lost 8 bases and the J gene lost 4 bases, with 12 bases spanning the gap. Germline V lookup: CDR1 ENHRY, CDR2 SYGVKD. The DNA for the CDR3 is TGTGCCATCGGATCCCCAGGGTACGAGCAGTACTTC. Translation gives CAIGSPGYEQYF.

CDR3 residues: CASSLTGTGGPGNTIYF. The CDR3, as DNA: TGTGCCAGCAGTCTCACCGGGACAGGGGGCCCTGGAAACACCATATATTTT. The rearrangement links TRBV2 to TRBJ1-3, with 12 nucleotides matching TRBD1. The CDR3 consists of 17 residues. CDR1 SNHLY and CDR2 FYNNEI come from the germline V gene. V dropped 5 bases and J dropped 2; count of bases not matched to a gene: 7.